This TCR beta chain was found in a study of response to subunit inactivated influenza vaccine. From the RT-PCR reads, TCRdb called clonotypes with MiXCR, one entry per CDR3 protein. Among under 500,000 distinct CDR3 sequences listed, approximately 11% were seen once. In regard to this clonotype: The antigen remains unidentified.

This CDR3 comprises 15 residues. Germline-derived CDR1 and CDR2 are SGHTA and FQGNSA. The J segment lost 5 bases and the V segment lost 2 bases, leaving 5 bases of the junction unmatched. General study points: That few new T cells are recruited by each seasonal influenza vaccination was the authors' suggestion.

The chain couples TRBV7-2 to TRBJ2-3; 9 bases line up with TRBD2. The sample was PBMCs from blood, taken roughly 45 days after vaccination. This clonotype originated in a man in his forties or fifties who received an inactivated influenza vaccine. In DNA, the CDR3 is TGTGCCAGCAGCTTAATGGGACTAGCAGGAGATACGCAGTATTTT. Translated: CASSLMGLAGDTQYF.